The rows below give T cell receptor beta chains drawn from one sample of a study of CD8+ T cells in alopecia areata. The repertoire was sequenced with immunoSEQ multiplex PCR; TCRdb's copy has only in-frame clones and lacks some. The sample includes approximately 180,000 clones, just under 65% of them seen just once. The sequenced sample was CD4+ T cells sorted from blood, obtained around week 49, from a patient treated with tofacitinib. All receptors come from a human donor with alopecia areata. CDR3s include the opening cysteine and the closing phenylalanine or tryptophan. D genes are given only for firm matches. Clone size, where shown, is once, few, many, or a class for clones that have expanded.

>TRBJ1-2|TRBV29-1|TRBD1|few
CSGRDRDGYGYTF
>TRBJ1-1|TRBV29-1|TRBD1|.
CSVETGMDTEAFF
>TRBJ1-1|TRBV30|.|.
CAWKNLLNTEAFF
>TRBJ1-1|TRBV9|.|.
CASSGSNTEAFF
>TRBJ1-6|TRBV7-9|.|.
CASSLGTAVGSPLHF
>TRBJ1-5|TRBV2|.|once
CASSISGLGNQPQHF
>TRBJ2-7|TRBV30|.|.
CAWSHGAVYEQYF
>TRBJ1-5|TRBV6-6|.|.
CASKGLDNQPQHF
>TRBJ1-1|TRBV15|.|.
CATSQEPLTEAFF
>TRBJ2-4|TRBV29-1|.|few
CSVEGRAKNIQYF
>TRBJ1-1|TRBV11-2|TRBD1|.
CASSPGTGNTEAFF
>TRBJ2-1|TRBV18|TRBD1|.
CASSPPDRGQFF
>TRBJ2-7|TRBV25-1|.|once
CASSRSVLYEQYF
>TRBJ1-3|TRBV13|TRBD1|.
CASSTRQGRISGNTIYF
>TRBJ2-7|TRBV29-1|.|.
CSVAGTNSSYEQYF
>TRBJ1-2|TRBV7-8|.|once
CASSLYVRGANYGYTF
>TRBJ1-1|TRBV29-1|.|.
CSVRGTDAFF
>TRBJ1-2|TRBV29-1|TRBD1|.
CSAKGAYYGYTF
>TRBJ1-1|TRBV29-1|.|.
CSAWGGTEAFF
>TRBJ2-3|TRBV6-4|.|.
CASSLEIRDTQYF
>TRBJ1-6|TRBV2|TRBD1|.
CASSGRQGGSPLHF
>TRBJ2-7|TRBV5-1|TRBD1|.
CASSLEGQGYEQYF
>TRBJ1-2|TRBV25-1|.|.
CASSEANYGYTF
>TRBJ1-5|TRBV2|.|.
CASSEPAVAGSQPQHF
>TRBJ2-3|TRBV7-2|.|.
CASSLLRESDTQYF
>TRBJ2-5|TRBV29-1|.|.
CSVRQVLQETQYF
>TRBJ2-5|TRBV2|.|.
CASSVTNLGAQETQYF
>TRBJ2-7|TRBV7-8|TRBD2|.
CASSQGTITNYEQYF
>TRBJ2-1|TRBV30|.|.
CAWSQRGESYNEQFF
>TRBJ2-7|TRBV7-9|.|.
CASSLYRGISSYEQYF
>TRBJ2-5|TRBV27|.|.
CASSGVSTSYGVETQYF
>TRBJ2-7|TRBV30|.|.
CAWAQGRHEQYF
>TRBJ2-3|TRBV7-7|.|.
CASSYTPGADTQYF
>TRBJ2-3|TRBV15|.|.
CATSRDPHGEQYF
>TRBJ2-3|TRBV29-1|.|.
CSVETMDITSTDTQYF
>TRBJ2-7|TRBV5-1|TRBD1|.
CASSDGQGIYEQYF
>TRBJ2-7|TRBV29-1|TRBD1|.
CSVTGTGTYEQYF
>TRBJ1-5|TRBV30|.|.
CAWSAGQDQPQHF
>TRBJ2-3|TRBV27|TRBD2|.
CASSFGLAGGTDTQYF
>TRBJ1-1|TRBV19|.|.
CASAGMYLNTEAFF
>TRBJ2-7|TRBV7-2|.|.
CASSLGSAPYEQYF
>TRBJ2-2|TRBV11-2|TRBD1|.
CASSSDRVDTGELFF
>TRBJ1-1|TRBV2|.|.
CASSSLSGNEAFF
>TRBJ2-3|TRBV7-9|.|.
CASSPLGADTQYF
>TRBJ1-5|TRBV7-9|.|.
CASSPSNLGQNQPQHF
>TRBJ2-1|TRBV4-3|.|few
CASSQYVSLADNEQFF
>TRBJ1-2|TRBV23-1|.|few
CASSQSGFGTSANYGYTF
>TRBJ2-5|TRBV27|.|.
CASSRSRGAETQYF
>TRBJ1-5|TRBV27|.|.
CASSPRTAAGNQPQHF
>TRBJ1-1|TRBV29-1|TRBD1|few
CSVTTGGTTEAFF
>TRBJ1-2|TRBV29-1|TRBD1|.
CSVVNRGDVHGYTF
>TRBJ1-1|TRBV29-1|.|once
CSVATAREAFF
>TRBJ2-4|TRBV7-9|.|.
CASSYSLLAKNIQYF